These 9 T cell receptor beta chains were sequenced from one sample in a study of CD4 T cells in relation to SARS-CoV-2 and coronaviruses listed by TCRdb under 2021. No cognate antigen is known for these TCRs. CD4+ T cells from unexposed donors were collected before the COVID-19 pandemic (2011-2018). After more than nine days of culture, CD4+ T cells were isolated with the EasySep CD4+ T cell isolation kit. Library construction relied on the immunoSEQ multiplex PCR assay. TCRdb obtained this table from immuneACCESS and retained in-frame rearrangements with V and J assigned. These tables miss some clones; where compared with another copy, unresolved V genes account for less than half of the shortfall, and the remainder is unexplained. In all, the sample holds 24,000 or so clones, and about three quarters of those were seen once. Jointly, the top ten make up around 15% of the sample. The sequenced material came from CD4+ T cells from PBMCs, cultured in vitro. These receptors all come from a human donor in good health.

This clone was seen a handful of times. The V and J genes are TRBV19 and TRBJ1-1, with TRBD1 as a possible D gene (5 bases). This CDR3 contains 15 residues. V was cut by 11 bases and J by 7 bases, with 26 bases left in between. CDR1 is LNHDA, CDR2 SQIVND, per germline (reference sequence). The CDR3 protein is CAGEVAAIGDHEAFF. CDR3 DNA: TGTGCCGGCGAAGTGGCGGCGATAGGGGACCATGAAGCTTTCTTT.

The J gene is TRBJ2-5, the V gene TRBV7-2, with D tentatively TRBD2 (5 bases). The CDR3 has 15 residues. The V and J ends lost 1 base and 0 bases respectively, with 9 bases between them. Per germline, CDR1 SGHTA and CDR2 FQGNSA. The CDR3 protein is CASSLGGSYQETQYF. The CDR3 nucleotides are TGTGCCAGCAGCTTAGGCGGGTCCTACCAAGAGACCCAGTACTTC.

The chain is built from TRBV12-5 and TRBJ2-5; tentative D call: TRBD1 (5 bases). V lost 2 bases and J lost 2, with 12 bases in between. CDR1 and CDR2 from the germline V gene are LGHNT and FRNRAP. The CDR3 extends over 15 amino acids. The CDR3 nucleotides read TGTGCTAGTGGTTTGAATCAGGGCTTACAAGAGACCCAGTACTTC. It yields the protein CASGLNQGLQETQYF. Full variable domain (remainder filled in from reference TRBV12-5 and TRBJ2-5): DARVTQTPRHKVTEMGQEVTMRCQPILGHNTVFWYRQTMMQGLELLAYFRNRAPLDDSGMPKDRFSAEMPDATLATLKIQPSEPRDSAVYFCASGLNQGLQETQYFGPGTRLLVL.

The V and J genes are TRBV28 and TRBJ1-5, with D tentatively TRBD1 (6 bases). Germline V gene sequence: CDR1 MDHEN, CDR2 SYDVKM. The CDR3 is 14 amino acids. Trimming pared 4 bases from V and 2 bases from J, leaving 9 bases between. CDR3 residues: CASSSGEGNQPQHF. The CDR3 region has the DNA TGTGCCAGCAGTTCAGGGGAGGGCAATCAGCCCCAGCATTTT. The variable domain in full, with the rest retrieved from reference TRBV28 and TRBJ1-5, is DVKVTQSSRYLVKRTGEKVFLECVQDMDHENMFWYRQDPGLGLRLIYFSYDVKMKEKGDIPEGYSVSREKKERFSLILESASTNQTSMYLCASSSGEGNQPQHFGDGTRLSIL.

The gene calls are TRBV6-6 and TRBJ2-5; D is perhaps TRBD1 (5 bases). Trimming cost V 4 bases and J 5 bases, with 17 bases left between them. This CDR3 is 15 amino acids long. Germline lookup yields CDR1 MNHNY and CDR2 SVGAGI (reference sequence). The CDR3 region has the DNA TGTGCCAGCAGTTCCCCTACAGGATCACACGAGACCCAGTACTTC. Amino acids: CASSSPTGSHETQYF.

CDR3 residues: CASSRREGVRGRSNYEQYF. In DNA, the CDR3 is TGTGCCAGCAGCCGAAGGGAGGGAGTTAGGGGACGGAGTAACTACGAGCAGTACTTC. V is TRBV5-5 and J is TRBJ2-7; 7 positions agree with TRBD2. The CDR3 totals 19 residues. Germline V gene data show CDR1 as SGHKS and CDR2 as YYEKEE (reference sequence). J was trimmed by 3 bases and V by 4 bases; bases with no gene match: 22.

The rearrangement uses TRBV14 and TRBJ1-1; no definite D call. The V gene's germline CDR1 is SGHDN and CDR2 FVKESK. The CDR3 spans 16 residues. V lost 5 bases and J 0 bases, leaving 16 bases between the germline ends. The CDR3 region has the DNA TGTGCCAGCAGCGATAATCAGCGGCCCATGAACACTGAAGCTTTCTTT. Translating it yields CASSDNQRPMNTEAFF.

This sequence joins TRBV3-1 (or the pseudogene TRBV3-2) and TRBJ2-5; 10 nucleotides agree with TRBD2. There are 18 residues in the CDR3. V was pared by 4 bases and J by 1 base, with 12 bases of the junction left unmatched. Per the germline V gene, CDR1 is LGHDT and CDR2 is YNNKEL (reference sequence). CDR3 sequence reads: CASSPSRVAGGIQETQYF. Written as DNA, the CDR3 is TGTGCCAGCAGCCCGTCGCGCGTAGCGGGAGGAATCCAAGAGACCCAGTACTTC.

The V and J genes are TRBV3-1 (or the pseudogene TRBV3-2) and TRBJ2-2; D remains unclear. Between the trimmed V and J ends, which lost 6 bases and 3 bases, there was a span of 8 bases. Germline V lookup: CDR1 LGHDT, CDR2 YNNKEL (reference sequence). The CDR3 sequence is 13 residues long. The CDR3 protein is CASSKSDTGELFF. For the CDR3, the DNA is TGTGCCAGCAGTAAGTCGGACACCGGGGAGCTGTTTTTT.